The 30 T cell receptor beta chains presented below share a single source sample, sequenced in a study of OX40 agonist ivuxolimab in advanced cancers. The repertoire was sequenced with immunoSEQ multiplex PCR; TCRdb's copy has only in-frame clones and lacks some. The sample has 75,000 to 100,000 clones, 85% to 90% seen once; the top ten hold around 5.5%. The material sequenced was CD4+ or CD8+ T cells sorted from blood, taken in a trial of the OX40 agonist ivuxolimab. The receptors were sampled from an adult with an advanced solid tumor such as melanoma, head and neck, liver or kidney cancer.

The chain couples TRBV7-6 to TRBJ1-1; D is possibly TRBD1 (5 bases). V lost 6 bases and J 4 bases, leaving 18 bases between the germline ends. The V gene's germline CDR1 is SGHVS and CDR2 FNYEAQ. CDR3 length: 15 amino acids. In DNA form, the CDR3 reads TGTGCCAGCAGGCGGAGCGGGGGGTCTTTCACTGAAGCTTTCTTT. Translating it yields CASRRSGGSFTEAFF. The whole variable domain, remainder taken from reference TRBV7-6 and TRBJ1-1, is GAGVSQSPRYKVTKRGQDVALRCDPISGHVSLYWYRQALGQGPEFLTYFNYEAQQDKSGLPNDRFSAERPEGSISTLTIQRTEQRDSAMYRCASRRSGGSFTEAFFGQGTRLTVV.

The chain recombines TRBV7-2 with TRBJ2-7; 10 nucleotides agree with TRBD2. The CDR3 runs to 16 residues. The ends lost 6 bases at V and 0 bases at J; junction bases unmatched: 8. Germline values: CDR1 SGHTA, CDR2 FQGNSA. The CDR3: CASRFVASGSSYEQYF. The DNA for the CDR3 is TGTGCCAGCAGGTTCGTCGCTAGCGGGAGCTCCTACGAGCAGTACTTC.

This chain joins TRBV14 and TRBJ1-3; no reliable D call. Trimming took 1 base from V and 0 from J, leaving 7 bases between them. In germline, CDR1 is SGHDN, CDR2 FVKESK. The CDR3 consists of 15 residues. CDR3 coding DNA: TGTGCCAGCAGCCAAGGGATGTTCTCTGGAAACACCATATATTTT. Its protein product is CASSQGMFSGNTIYF. The full variable domain, its missing parts supplied by reference TRBV14 and TRBJ1-3, is EAGVTQFPSHSVIEKGQTVTLRCDPISGHDNLYWYRRVMGKEIKFLLHFVKESKQDESGMPNNRFLAERTGGTYSTLKVQPAELEDSGVYFCASSQGMFSGNTIYFGEGSWLTVV.

V and J are TRBV6-5 and TRBJ1-2; D perhaps matches TRBD1 (5 bases). Trimming left V 0 bases short and J 4 bases short, with 12 bases between. Looked up from germline, CDR1 is MNHEY and CDR2 is SVGAGI. This CDR3 spans 15 amino acids. CDR3 loop: CASSYSGRAAYGYTF. The CDR3 DNA reads as TGTGCCAGCAGTTACTCCGGCAGGGCAGCCTATGGCTACACCTTC.

This clone appeared once. This chain links TRBV11-3 with TRBJ2-1; 9 nucleotides agree with TRBD2. V trimming: 7 bases; J trimming: 3 bases; junction bases outside the gene matches: 7. CDR1 SGHNT and CDR2 YENEEA come from the germline V gene. The CDR3 is made up of 15 amino acids. In DNA, the CDR3 is TGTGCCAGCAAAGAAAGGACTAGCGTCTACAATGAGCAGTTCTTC. It translates to CASKERTSVYNEQFF.

This clone was detected once. The chain is built from TRBV30 and TRBJ1-5, with 7 bases identical to TRBD1. The CDR3 sequence is 15 residues long. Germline-derived CDR1 and CDR2 are GTSNPN and SVGIG (reference sequence). V shed 2 bases and J 4 bases; nucleotides not matched to a gene: 8. CDR3 protein: CAWSTGQVANQPQHF. The DNA of the CDR3 is TGTGCCTGGAGTACCGGACAGGTCGCTAATCAGCCCCAGCATTTT.

The V gene is TRBV6-1, the J gene TRBJ1-4; perhaps TRBD1 as D (5 bases). V gave up 3 bases and J gave up 3 bases, with 11 bases separating them. The CDR3 consists of 15 residues. In germline, CDR1 is MNHNS, CDR2 SASEGT. CDR3 loop: CASSEALGPNEKLFF. CDR3 nucleotides: TGTGCCAGCAGTGAGGCTCTGGGGCCTAATGAAAAACTGTTTTTT.

This chain connects TRBV5-6 to TRBJ2-3; TRBD2 matches 10 bases. Germline V lookup: CDR1 SGHDT, CDR2 YYEEEE. The CDR3 extends over 16 amino acids. J was trimmed by 4 bases and V by 4 bases; bases with no gene match: 9. The CDR3 region has the DNA TGTGCCAGCAGCGTGGGACCCGGGACTAGCGCAGATACGCAGTATTTT. Its protein product is CASSVGPGTSADTQYF.

The chain is built from TRBV19 and TRBJ2-3, with a tentative D call TRBD1 (5 bases). V lost 2 bases and J lost 0, with 12 bases in between. Germline loops: CDR1 LNHDA, CDR2 SQIVND (reference sequence). The CDR3 consists of 16 residues. The CDR3 region is CASSISRQLSTDTQYF. CDR3 in DNA: TGTGCCAGTAGTATATCCCGACAGCTAAGCACAGATACGCAGTATTTT.

The chain recombines TRBV11-3 with TRBJ1-2; 9 bases match TRBD1. The germline gives CDR1 SGHNT, CDR2 YENEEA. This CDR3 has 14 amino acids. V lost 5 bases to trimming and J lost 8 bases; unmatched junction nucleotides: 9. CDR3 amino acids: CASSPRGTGHGYTF. CDR3 nucleotide sequence: TGTGCCAGCAGCCCCCGCGGGACAGGGCACGGCTACACCTTC.

The chain combines TRBV9 with TRBJ2-3, with a weak D call TRBD2 (6 bases). Germline lookup yields CDR1 SGDLS and CDR2 YYNGEE. V lost 4 bases and J lost 2, with 11 bases in between. The CDR3 is made up of 14 amino acids. For the CDR3, the DNA is TGTGCCAGCAGCCCCCGGAGGGACACAGATACGCAGTATTTT. Residues: CASSPRRDTDTQYF.

V and J are TRBV30 and TRBJ2-7, with D tentatively TRBD1 or TRBD2 (5 bases each). V was cut by 4 bases and J by 0 bases, with 13 bases left in between. This CDR3 comprises 14 residues. Germline V gene sequence: CDR1 GTSNPN, CDR2 SVGIG (reference sequence). The CDR3 reads CAWTPGTASYEQYF. The CDR3 DNA sequence: TGTGCCTGGACCCCCGGGACGGCCTCCTACGAGCAGTACTTC. Based on the CDR3 plus reference TRBV30 and TRBJ2-7, the full variable domain is SQTIHQWPATLVQPVGSPLSLECTVEGTSNPNLYWYRQAAGRGLQLLFYSVGIGQISSEVPQNLSASRPQDRQFILSSKKLLLSDSGFYLCAWTPGTASYEQYFGPGTRLTVT.

Concerning this clone: Other DNA sequences in the sample encode the same CDR3. V usage is TRBV27 and J usage is TRBJ2-2; 7 positions agree with TRBD2. Germline loops: CDR1 MNHEY, CDR2 SMNVEV (reference sequence). The CDR3 consists of 15 residues. Germline trimming cut 5 bases from V and 4 bases from J; bases unmatched to any gene: 7. CDR3 in DNA: TGTGCCAGCAGTCCTCGGGGGGTCTCCACCGGGGAGCTGTTTTTT. This gives the protein CASSPRGVSTGELFF.

V gene TRBV6-5 combines with J gene TRBJ2-3, with 9 nucleotides matching TRBD2. Germline loops: CDR1 MNHEY, CDR2 SVGAGI. Trimming at V came to 8 bases and at J to 3 bases, leaving 6 bases not matched to a gene. The CDR3 spans 14 residues. The CDR3 DNA is TGTGCCAGCCGAACTAGCGGGCGAACAGATACGCAGTATTTT. Protein: CASRTSGRTDTQYF.

At least ten counts were recorded for this clone. The chain combines TRBV18 with TRBJ1-4; 7 positions agree with TRBD1. From germline, CDR1 is KGHSH and CDR2 LQKENI. With V trimmed by 3 bases and J by 6 bases, 13 bases remained unmatched. The CDR3 is 17 amino acids. Here the CDR3 reads CASSPRRPGTEDEKLFF. CDR3 DNA: TGTGCCAGCTCACCCAGAAGACCCGGGACAGAAGATGAAAAACTGTTTTTT.

The chain couples TRBV6-1 to TRBJ2-2; a possible D gene is TRBD1 (5 bases). The germline V gene has CDR1 MNHNS and CDR2 SASEGT. CDR3 length equals 15 residues. The ends were cut back, 8 bases at V and 0 bases at J, with 13 bases in the middle. This CDR3 reads CASFWGSANTGELFF. The CDR3 bases are TGTGCCAGCTTCTGGGGCAGTGCGAACACCGGGGAGCTGTTTTTT.

The J gene is TRBJ1-2, the V gene TRBV9, with D unclear. Germline CDR1 and CDR2: SGDLS and YYNGEE. Trimming shortened V by 1 base and J by 0 bases, and 10 bases separated the two germline ends. The CDR3 contains 15 residues. Here the CDR3 DNA reads TGTGCCAGCAGCGTATCGACCGGGGCTAACTATGGCTACACCTTC. This translates into CASSVSTGANYGYTF.

V gene TRBV6-5 combines with J gene TRBJ1-1; TRBD1 is a possible D gene (6 bases). The CDR3 runs to 14 residues. Trimming removed 3 bases from V and 4 bases from J, with 12 bases in between. Germline V gives CDR1 MNHEY, CDR2 SVGAGI. DNA of the CDR3: TGTGCCAGCAGTTATACACGAGGGGGCACTGAAGCTTTCTTT. This translates into CASSYTRGGTEAFF.

This chain uses TRBV4-1 with TRBJ1-5; no firm D call. Trimming removed 1 base at V and 5 bases at J, with 6 bases between. CDR3 length equals 13 residues. Per germline, CDR1 MGHRA and CDR2 YSYEKL. The CDR3 DNA is TGCGCCAGCAGCCAAGGGGAGTATCAGCCCCAGCATTTT. This encodes CASSQGEYQPQHF.

The chain uses TRBV5-1 and TRBJ2-1; 7 bases align to TRBD1. V lost 4 bases and J lost 4; bases outside the gene matches: 8. The CDR3 is made up of 15 amino acids. From germline, CDR1 is SGHRS and CDR2 YFSETQ. The CDR3 sequence is CASSISPGQYNEQFF. CDR3 DNA: TGCGCCAGCAGCATCTCCCCGGGACAGTACAATGAGCAGTTCTTC.

The rearrangement links TRBV30 to TRBJ2-3; TRBD2 matches 7 bases. The V segment lost 3 bases and the J segment 4 bases; nucleotides outside the gene matches: 4. CDR3 length: 13 amino acids. Germline CDR1 reads GTSNPN; CDR2 reads SVGIG (reference sequence). DNA for the CDR3: TGTGCCTGGAGCCTGGGAGGGGCAGATACGCAGTATTTT. This codes for CAWSLGGADTQYF.

V and J are TRBV5-8 and TRBJ1-5; no clear D gene. The CDR3 sequence is 13 residues long. Trimming took 10 bases from V and 6 from J, leaving 17 bases between them. Germline CDR1 SGHTS, CDR2 YDEGEE. CDR3 nucleotides: TGTGCCGGGAGGGAGGTGGGGAGTCAGCCCCAGCATTTT. Its translation is CAGREVGSQPQHF.

The rearrangement joins TRBV30 to TRBJ2-3, with D hard to call. The CDR3 loop spans 14 amino acids. Germline assignment: CDR1 GTSNPN and CDR2 SVGIG (reference sequence). The V and J ends lost 2 bases and 3 bases respectively, with 12 bases between them. The CDR3 sequence: CAWSPLGDTDTQYF. DNA for the CDR3: TGTGCCTGGAGTCCCCTAGGTGATACAGATACGCAGTATTTT.

The chain employs TRBV4-1 and TRBJ2-1; 7 bases agree with TRBD2. Germline V gene lookup returns CDR1 MGHRA and CDR2 YSYEKL. With 7 bases clipped from V and 3 bases from J, the junction kept 15 bases outside the gene matches. There are 17 residues in the CDR3. The CDR3 nucleotides read TGCGCCAGCACCCCTTCGGGAGGTGGGGGTTTCTACAATGAGCAGTTCTTC. This encodes CASTPSGGGGFYNEQFF.

In its sample, this clone was seen a few times. J is TRBJ2-5 and V is TRBV11-3, with D possibly being TRBD2 (6 bases). The CDR3 consists of 14 residues. V lost 4 bases and J lost 4, with 13 bases in between. Per germline, CDR1 SGHNT and CDR2 YENEEA. The CDR3 DNA reads TGTGCCAGCAGCTCGGGACTGGCGGGAGAGACCCAGTACTTC. The encoded protein is CASSSGLAGETQYF.

In DNA form, the CDR3 reads TGTGCCAGTAGTCGGGACAGCAACTATGGCTACACCTTC. Translating it yields CASSRDSNYGYTF. V gene TRBV19 combines with J gene TRBJ1-2; TRBD1 matches 7 bases. Trimming removed 5 bases from V and 2 bases from J; junction bases left unmatched: 2. CDR1 and CDR2 from the germline V gene are LNHDA and SQIVND (reference sequence). This CDR3 contains 13 residues.

This chain joins TRBV30 and TRBJ2-2; a possible D gene is TRBD2 (6 bases). V lost 4 bases and J lost 7, with 10 bases in between. The length of the CDR3 is 12 residues. The germline CDR1 and CDR2 sequences are GTSNPN and SVGIG (reference sequence). The CDR3 loop is CAWMGGFGELFF. In DNA, the CDR3 is TGTGCCTGGATGGGGGGATTCGGGGAGCTGTTTTTT.

This clone was observed a single time. This sequence joins TRBV6-5 and TRBJ2-5; D is possibly TRBD1 (6 bases). The CDR3 is made up of 13 amino acids. From germline, CDR1 is MNHEY and CDR2 SVGAGI. V was cut by 6 bases and J by 1 base, with 9 bases left in between. This CDR3 is CASSGQSQETQYF. Here the CDR3 DNA reads TGTGCCAGCAGCGGACAGTCCCAAGAGACCCAGTACTTC.

This clone showed up just a few times. V gene TRBV4-2 combines with J gene TRBJ1-2; 9 positions agree with TRBD1. Germline loops: CDR1 LGHNA, CDR2 YNFKEQ. With 4 bases clipped from V and 4 bases from J, the junction kept 4 bases outside the gene matches. This CDR3 has 14 amino acids. In DNA form, the CDR3 reads TGTGCCAGCAGCCGGGACAGGGATTTCTATGGCTACACCTTC. Translation gives CASSRDRDFYGYTF.

CDR3 region: CASSSRSQETQYF. The CDR3 DNA follows: TGTGCCAGCAGTTCGAGATCTCAAGAGACCCAGTACTTC. The V gene is TRBV6-6, the J gene TRBJ2-5; no definite D call. V was clipped by 4 bases and J by 2 bases, with 8 bases between them. This CDR3 is 13 amino acids long. Germline CDR1 and CDR2: MNHNY and SVGAGI (reference sequence).